This T cell receptor (beta chain) was profiled in a study of PD-1 blockade in classical Hodgkin lymphoma. TCRdb's copy holds only in-frame clones and misses some; the assay was immunoSEQ multiplex PCR. This sample has approximately 6,800 clones, with about 80% found just once. Every patient experienced relapse after autologous stem cell transplantation, and brentuximab vedotin exposure varied. The CD4+ T cells used were purified from thawed PBMCs through magnetic negative selection. Germline values: CDR1 SGHRS, CDR2 YFSETQ. V lost 1 base and J lost 8, with 18 bases in between. This CDR3 is built from 15 residues.

The rearrangement joins TRBV5-1 to TRBJ1-1; weak D call: TRBD1 (5 bases). This TCR came from a human donor with classical Hodgkin lymphoma. This sample comprised CD4+ T cells from blood, obtained at baseline. DNA for the CDR3: TGCGCCAGCAGCTTGTGGGGGGATTTTCGGTCGGAAGCTTTCTTT. It translates to CASSLWGDFRSEAFF. Combining the CDR3 with reference TRBV5-1 and TRBJ1-1 gives the whole variable domain KAGVTQTPRYLIKTRGQQVTLSCSPISGHRSVSWYQQTPGQGLQFLFEYFSETQRNKGNFPGRFSGRQFSNSRSEMNVSTLELGDSALYLCASSLWGDFRSEAFFGQGTRLTVV.